This T cell receptor beta chain was identified during a study of cytomegalovirus exposure and HLA in healthy donors. CDR3 size: 13 residues. Trimming left V 0 bases short and J 8 bases short, with 10 bases between. Germline V gene data show CDR1 as SGHTA and CDR2 as FQGNSA. Researchers ran the PCR with 60 Vbeta and 13 Jbeta primers. Some clones are missing from TCRdb's copy, which holds only in-frame ones; the method was immunoSEQ multiplex PCR. The data contain roughly 120,000 clones, approximately 80% of them singletons. The source material was PBMCs. This chain joins TRBV7-2 and TRBJ1-2; no reliable D call. The clonotype comes from a male donor in good health and CMV-seropositive. CDR3 sequence reads: CASSLAPTGGYTF. Written as DNA, the CDR3 is TGTGCCAGCAGCTTAGCGCCGACGGGAGGCTACACCTTC.